This T cell receptor beta chain was sequenced during a study of blood T cell repertoires in COVID-19. Looking at the study overall: Whether acute or convalescent, the COVID-19 samples came from the United States, Italy and Spain.

As handled by the study authors: Amplification from reference gene primers served as the basis for estimated nucleated cell counts. Measured with immunoSEQ multiplex PCR; TCRdb has only the in-frame clones, and not every one. Clone size and V and J calls were adopted from that table, with D and trimming inferred from the DNA. The data contain fewer than 350,000 clones, approximately 90% of them seen just once; the ten biggest clones take up 1.5% to 2%. With 4 bases removed from V and 4 bases from J, the gap between germline ends came to 18 bases. Germline CDR1 is KGHSH and CDR2 is LQKENI. The CDR3 sequence is 16 residues long.

The chain uses TRBV18 and TRBJ2-3; D is possibly TRBD2 (6 bases). This sequence was found in a woman in her 30s with COVID-19, enrolled during active disease. Sequenced: peripheral blood. The CDR3 reads CASSLTTGLEADTQYF. The CDR3 nucleotides are TGTGCCAGCTCACTAACTACGGGACTGGAGGCAGATACGCAGTATTTT.